This paragraph reports one T cell receptor beta chain. Its antigen remains undetermined. Base qualities are not recorded, but no much larger clone differs from it by a single base. These data belong to a study of blood T cell repertoires in COVID-19 (TCRdb year 2020). Regarding the study in general: Samples covering the acute and convalescent phases of COVID-19 were provided by collaborators in the United States, Italy and Spain. The prospective study material was composed of cDNA or gDNA derived from T cells, B-cell-depleted T cells, or PBMCs. Subjects who had been exposed to COVID-19, were actively infected with it, or had recovered from it provided the deeply sampled blood TCRbeta repertoires that made up the dataset. The repertoires were made available in a free public database intended to serve as a resource for research on the immune response to SARS-CoV-2. Samples came from the ongoing ImmuneRACE study (first 160 participants) plus 1,254 subjects from 6 global collaborators. The sample metadata nearly always contained a de-identified subject ID, COVID-19 status, age in years and sex. Where available, HLA class I and class II types were obtained from metadata supplied by the sample provider rather than from assay-based typing.

Study-level results and caveats: The quantity of clinical and demographic metadata differed by source and by participant and was supplied without curation.

The germline V gene yields SNHLY for CDR1 and FYNNEI for CDR2. The CDR3 spans 17 residues, from the cysteine through the phenylalanine. Just the 51-base CDR3 DNA is kept, in frame starting at base 1. V loses 9 bases at its end and J loses 3 bases; junction bases beyond the gene matches: 11. One collaborating source in Seattle enrolled patients during active infection and followed them longitudinally through the course of disease. Collaborating institutions collected whole blood in K2EDTA tubes following their own protocols. For TCRbeta analysis, collaborator samples were shipped as frozen whole blood, as isolated PBMCs, or as DNA extracted from either sample type. The immunoSEQ Assay, a bias-controlled multiplex PCR, was used to amplify TCRbeta CDR3 regions from genomic DNA. Concerning the study's data processing: The number of nucleated cells in each sample was estimated from the amplification of reference gene primers within the assay. Sequence reads were collapsed and filtered to measure the absolute abundance of every unique TCRbeta CDR3 rearrangement. Productive Simpson clonality was computed per sample as the square root of Simpson's diversity index over productive rearrangements. TCRdb carries this immuneACCESS record with in-frame sequences only. Its versions omit some clonotypes, under half of them owing to an unresolved V gene in the studies checked, with the rest unexplained. V and J calls and clone size come straight from that table; D and trimming were deduced from the DNA. The sample table shows about 170,000 clones, and less than 90% are seen once. The ten largest make up roughly 14% of the sample.

This sequence originates from a woman in her 70s with COVID-19, enrolled during active disease. The sequenced sample was peripheral blood. The V and J genes are TRBV2 and TRBJ2-6, with 10 middle bases fitting TRBD1. The encoded CDR3 is CARNPGQGKFGANVLTF. Read as DNA, the sequence is TGTGCCAGAAATCCGGGACAGGGGAAATTTGGGGCCAACGTCCTGACTTTC. Beyond the CDR3, the reference TRBV2 and TRBJ2-6 genes provide the residues; the full variable domain reads: EPEVTQTPSHQVTQMGQEVILRCVPISNHLYFYWYRQILGQKVEFLVSFYNNEISEKSEIFDDQFSVERPDGSNFTLKIRSTKLEDSAMYFCARNPGQGKFGANVLTFGAGSRLTVL.